This TCR beta chain came from a study of CD8+CD57+ T cells in acquired aplastic anemia. Study overall: Mean DNA quantity obtained from sorted CD4+ and CD8+ cells was about 3 ug.

V shed 4 bases and J shed 3 bases, with 13 bases lying between them. The germline V gene has CDR1 KGHSH and CDR2 LQKENI. This CDR3 spans 14 amino acids. TCR beta VDJ and CDR3 profiling used genomic DNA as template. A single record per CDR3 protein comes from TCRdb applying MiXCR to the reads. The sample has around 430,000 distinct CDR3 sequences, around 30% seen once. Selection for sequencing was limited to patients who had shown CD8+CD57+ cell expansion by flow cytometry. The sample was sorted CD4+, CD8+, or CD8+CD57+ T cells (not recorded which) from PBMCs. This TCR came from a human donor with aplastic anemia. The chain recombines TRBV18 with TRBJ2-7, with unresolved D. CDR3: CASSHDNASYEQYF. The CDR3 DNA follows: TGTGCCAGCTCACACGACAACGCGAGCTACGAGCAGTACTTC.